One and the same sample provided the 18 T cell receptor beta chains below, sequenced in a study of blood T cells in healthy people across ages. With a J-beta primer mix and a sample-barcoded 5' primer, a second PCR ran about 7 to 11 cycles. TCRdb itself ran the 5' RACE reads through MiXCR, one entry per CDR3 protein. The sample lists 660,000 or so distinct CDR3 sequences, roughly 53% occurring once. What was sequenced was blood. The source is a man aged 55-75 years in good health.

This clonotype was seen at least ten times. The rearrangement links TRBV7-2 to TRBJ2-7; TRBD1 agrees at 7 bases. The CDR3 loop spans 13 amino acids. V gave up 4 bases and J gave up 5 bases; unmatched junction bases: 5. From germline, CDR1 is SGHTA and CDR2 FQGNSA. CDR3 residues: CASSSLTGDEQYF. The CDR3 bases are TGTGCCAGCAGCTCTCTTACAGGGGACGAGCAGTACTTC.

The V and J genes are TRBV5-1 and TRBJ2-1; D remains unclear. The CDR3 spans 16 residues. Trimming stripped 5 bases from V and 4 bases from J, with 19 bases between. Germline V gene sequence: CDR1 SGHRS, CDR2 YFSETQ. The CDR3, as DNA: TGCGCCAGCAGTTCCGGCCCAGAAATGGGTTACAATGAGCAGTTCTTC. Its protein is CASSSGPEMGYNEQFF.

The DNA for the CDR3 is TGCAGTGCTGGCCTCTCGGGGAATGAGCAGTTCTTC. Translating gives CSAGLSGNEQFF. This chain links TRBV20-1 with TRBJ2-1; a possible D gene is TRBD2 (5 bases). Germline CDR1 and CDR2: DFQATT and SNEGSKA (reference sequence). This CDR3 is 12 amino acids long. V dropped 5 bases and J dropped 7 bases, with 12 bases sitting between them.

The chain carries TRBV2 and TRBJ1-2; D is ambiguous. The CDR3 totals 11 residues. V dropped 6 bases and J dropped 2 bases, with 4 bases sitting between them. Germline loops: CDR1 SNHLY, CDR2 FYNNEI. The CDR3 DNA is TGTGCCAGCAGGGAGAACTATGGCTACACCTTC. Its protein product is CASRENYGYTF.

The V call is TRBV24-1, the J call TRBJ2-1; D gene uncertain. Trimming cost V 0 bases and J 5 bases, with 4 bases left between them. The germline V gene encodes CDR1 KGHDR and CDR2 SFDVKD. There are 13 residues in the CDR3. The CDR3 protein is CATSDLLHNEQFF. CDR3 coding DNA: TGTGCCACCAGTGATTTGCTGCACAATGAGCAGTTCTTC.

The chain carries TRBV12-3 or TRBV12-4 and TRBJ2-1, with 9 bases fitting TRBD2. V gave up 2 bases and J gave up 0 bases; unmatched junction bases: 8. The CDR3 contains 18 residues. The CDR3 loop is CASSLNVGGGASYNEQFF. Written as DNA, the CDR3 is TGTGCCAGCAGTTTAAACGTCGGCGGGGGGGCCTCCTACAATGAGCAGTTCTTC.

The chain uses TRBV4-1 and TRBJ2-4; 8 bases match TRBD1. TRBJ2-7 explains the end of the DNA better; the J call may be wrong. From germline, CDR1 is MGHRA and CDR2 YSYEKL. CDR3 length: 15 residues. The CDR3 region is CASRAAGTGSYEQYF. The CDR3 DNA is TGCGCCAGCAGAGCCGCCGGGACAGGATCCTACGAGCAGTACTTC.

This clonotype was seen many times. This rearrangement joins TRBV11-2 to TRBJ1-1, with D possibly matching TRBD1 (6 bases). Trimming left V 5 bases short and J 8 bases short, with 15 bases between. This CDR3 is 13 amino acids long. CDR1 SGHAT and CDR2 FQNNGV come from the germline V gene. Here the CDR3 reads CASSPRRGAEAFF. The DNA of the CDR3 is TGTGCCAGCAGCCCCCGACGGGGGGCGGAAGCTTTCTTT. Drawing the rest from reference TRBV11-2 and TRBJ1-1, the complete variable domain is EAGVAQSPRYKIIEKRQSVAFWCNPISGHATLYWYQQILGQGPKLLIQFQNNGVVDDSQLPKDRFSAERLKGVDSTLKIQPAKLEDSAVYLCASSPRRGAEAFFGQGTRLTVV.

CDR3 DNA: TGCGCCAGCAGCCCTGGGACAGGGAGGTATGAGCAGTTCTTC. Encoded protein: CASSPGTGRYEQFF. The chain is built from TRBV5-1 and TRBJ2-1; the match to TRBD1 covers 9 bases. CDR1 is SGHRS, CDR2 YFSETQ, per germline. Trimming removed 4 bases from V and 8 bases from J; junction bases left unmatched: 7. The CDR3 contains 14 residues.

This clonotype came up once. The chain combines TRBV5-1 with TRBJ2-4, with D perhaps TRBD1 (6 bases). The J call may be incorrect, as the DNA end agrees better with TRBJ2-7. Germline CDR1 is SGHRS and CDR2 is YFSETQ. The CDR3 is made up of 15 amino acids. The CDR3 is CASSSGQPQGYEQYF. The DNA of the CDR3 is TGCGCCAGCAGCTCAGGACAACCGCAGGGGTACGAGCAGTACTTC.

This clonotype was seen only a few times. The CDR3 DNA reads TGCAGTGCTAGAGATTCGCGAGCGAACCAAGAGACCCAGTACTTC. Its protein product is CSARDSRANQETQYF. The chain recombines TRBV20-1 with TRBJ2-5; no firm D call. Germline values: CDR1 DFQATT, CDR2 SNEGSKA (reference sequence). This CDR3 region has 15 residues. V was shortened by 0 bases and J by 0 bases, with 11 bases between the two germline ends.

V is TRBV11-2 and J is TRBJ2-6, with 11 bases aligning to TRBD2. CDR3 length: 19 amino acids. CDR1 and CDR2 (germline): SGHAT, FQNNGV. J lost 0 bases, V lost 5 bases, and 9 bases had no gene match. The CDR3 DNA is TGTGCCAGCAGCCCGGGGGGACTAGCGGACCCCTCTGGGGCCAACGTCCTGACTTTC. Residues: CASSPGGLADPSGANVLTF. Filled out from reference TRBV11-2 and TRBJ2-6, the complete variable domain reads EAGVAQSPRYKIIEKRQSVAFWCNPISGHATLYWYQQILGQGPKLLIQFQNNGVVDDSQLPKDRFSAERLKGVDSTLKIQPAKLEDSAVYLCASSPGGLADPSGANVLTFGAGSRLTVL.

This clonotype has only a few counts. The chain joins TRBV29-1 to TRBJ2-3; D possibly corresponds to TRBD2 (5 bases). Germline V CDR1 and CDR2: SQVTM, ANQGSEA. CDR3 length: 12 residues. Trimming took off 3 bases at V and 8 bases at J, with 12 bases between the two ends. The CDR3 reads CSVEAAGGTQYF. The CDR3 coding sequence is TGCAGCGTTGAGGCGGCGGGCGGTACGCAGTATTTT.

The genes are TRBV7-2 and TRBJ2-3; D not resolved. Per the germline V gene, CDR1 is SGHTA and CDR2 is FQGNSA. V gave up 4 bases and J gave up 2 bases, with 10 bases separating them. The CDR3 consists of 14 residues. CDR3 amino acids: CASSSKVLTDTQYF. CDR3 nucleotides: TGTGCCAGCAGCTCGAAAGTTCTCACAGATACGCAGTATTTT.

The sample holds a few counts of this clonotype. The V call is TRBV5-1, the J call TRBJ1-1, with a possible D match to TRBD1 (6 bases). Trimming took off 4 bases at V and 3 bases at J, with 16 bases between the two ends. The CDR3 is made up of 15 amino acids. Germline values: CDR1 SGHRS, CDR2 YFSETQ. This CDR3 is CASSSLQGRDTEAFF. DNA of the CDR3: TGCGCCAGCAGCAGCCTACAGGGTCGGGACACTGAAGCTTTCTTT. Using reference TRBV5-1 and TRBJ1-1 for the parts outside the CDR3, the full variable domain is KAGVTQTPRYLIKTRGQQVTLSCSPISGHRSVSWYQQTPGQGLQFLFEYFSETQRNKGNFPGRFSGRQFSNSRSEMNVSTLELGDSALYLCASSSLQGRDTEAFFGQGTRLTVV.

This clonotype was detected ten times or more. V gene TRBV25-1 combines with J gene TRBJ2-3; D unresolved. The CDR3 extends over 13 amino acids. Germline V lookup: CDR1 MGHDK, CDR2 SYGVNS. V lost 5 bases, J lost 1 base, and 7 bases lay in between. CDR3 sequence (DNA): TGTGCCAGCAGTTTCCAGGGCACAGATACGCAGTATTTT. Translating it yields CASSFQGTDTQYF.

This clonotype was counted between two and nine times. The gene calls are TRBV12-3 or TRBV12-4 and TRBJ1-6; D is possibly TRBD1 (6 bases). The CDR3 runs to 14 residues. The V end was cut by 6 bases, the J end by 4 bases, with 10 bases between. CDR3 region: CASSPGDYNSPLHF. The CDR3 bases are TGTGCCAGCAGCCCAGGGGATTATAATTCACCCCTCCACTTT.

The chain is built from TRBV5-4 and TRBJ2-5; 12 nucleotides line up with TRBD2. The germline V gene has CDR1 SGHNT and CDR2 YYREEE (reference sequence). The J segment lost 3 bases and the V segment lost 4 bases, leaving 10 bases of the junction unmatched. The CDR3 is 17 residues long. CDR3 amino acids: CASSPARGLAGKETQYF. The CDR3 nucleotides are TGTGCCAGCAGCCCCGCTCGAGGACTAGCGGGGAAAGAGACCCAGTACTTC.